This TCR beta chain was recovered during a study of blood T cell repertoires in COVID-19. Measured with immunoSEQ multiplex PCR; TCRdb has only the in-frame clones, and not every one. The sample holds 270,000 or so clones, less than 95% seen once. The sample holds one count of this clone. Exposed enrollees had met someone with a PCR-confirmed or clinician-diagnosed COVID-19 case at some point within the 2 weeks before study entry. The germline V gene has CDR1 SGHRS and CDR2 YFSETQ. The V end was cut by 5 bases, the J end by 3 bases, with 15 bases between. CDR3 size: 15 residues. What was sequenced was PBMCs or T cells enriched from blood (not recorded which). The receptor comes from a man aged 35 to 55 who had been exposed to COVID-19. J is TRBJ2-1 and V is TRBV5-1; tentative D call: TRBD1 (5 bases). CDR3 loop: CASRPTDSFYNEQFF. The DNA of the CDR3 is TGCGCCAGCAGACCAACCGACAGCTTCTACAATGAGCAGTTCTTC. The entire variable domain, with the rest obtained from reference TRBV5-1 and TRBJ2-1, is as follows: KAGVTQTPRYLIKTRGQQVTLSCSPISGHRSVSWYQQTPGQGLQFLFEYFSETQRNKGNFPGRFSGRQFSNSRSEMNVSTLELGDSALYLCASRPTDSFYNEQFFGPGTRLTVL.